The 3 T cell receptor beta chains reported below all come from one sample, sequenced in a study of beta chain features in type 1 diabetes (dated by TCRdb to between 2017 and 2018). Overall results and qualifications from the work: In all four CD4+ subsets, TCRB CDR3 length was moderately but significantly shorter in type 1 diabetes patients.

Library preparation used the immunoSEQ multiplex PCR assay. The entire amount of isolated RNA was reverse transcribed using the High Capacity cDNA Reverse Transcription Kit, so the sequenced TCRB transcripts were expressed ones. TCRdb took this table from immuneACCESS and kept in-frame rearrangements with V and J called. Such tables lack part of the clones; where checked against another copy, unresolved V genes explain under half of the gap, and the rest is unexplained. The sample includes about 270,000 clones, with roughly an eighth observed a single time. The ten most abundant clones make up more than 0.015% of the sample. Which antigens these TCRs recognize remains unknown. The sequenced sample consisted of naive CD4+ T cells from blood. The sample's cell subset or site label, in plain terms: true naive CD4+ T cells. These receptors came from a man aged 25 to 40 with type 1 diabetes.

V usage is TRBV5-1 and J usage is TRBJ2-3; D might be TRBD1 (6 bases). The CDR3 contains 13 residues. The ends were cut back, 5 bases at V and 2 bases at J, with 9 bases in the middle. Germline CDR1 and CDR2: SGHRS and YFSETQ. This CDR3 is CASRQGFTDTQYF. The CDR3 nucleotides are TGCGCCAGCAGACAGGGATTCACAGATACGCAGTATTTT.

The chain recombines TRBV7-9 with TRBJ1-4; a possible D gene is TRBD1 (6 bases). This CDR3 comprises 14 residues. Trimming removed 3 bases from V and 8 bases from J, with 13 bases in between. Germline V gene data show CDR1 as SEHNR and CDR2 as FQNEAQ (reference sequence). The CDR3 nucleotides are TGTGCCAGCAGCTTCGACAGGCGCGAAGAAAAACTGTTTTTT. The encoded protein is CASSFDRREEKLFF.

The chain recombines TRBV2 with TRBJ2-1; D is undetermined. Trimming cost V 6 bases and J 14 bases, with 5 bases left between them. The CDR3 sequence is 8 residues long. The germline gives CDR1 SNHLY, CDR2 FYNNEI. The CDR3 loop is CASSSKFF. CDR3 in DNA: TGTGCCAGCAGCAGTAAGTTCTTC.